Included here is one T cell receptor (beta chain) sequence, with context. Its target is not known. The CDR3 sequence is 15 residues long. Unmatched junction bases numbered 2, after V lost 0 bases and J lost 5 bases. The germline V gene encodes CDR1 SGHNT and CDR2 YYREEE (reference sequence). Researchers ran the PCR with 60 Vbeta and 13 Jbeta primers. Only in-frame clones appear in the TCRdb table, and some are missing; sequencing was by immunoSEQ multiplex PCR. The sample includes 250,000 to 350,000 clones, more than 80% of them seen just once. This sample is part of a study of cytomegalovirus exposure and HLA in healthy donors. Study-wide results and caveats: Later on, analysis showed that most CMV-associated TCR beta chains appeared to be HLA-restricted.

The clonotype was recovered from a man aged 40-55 years in good health and CMV-seropositive. The chain employs TRBV5-4 and TRBJ1-1, with 12 bases lining up with TRBD1. The sample was PBMCs. The CDR3 here is CASSLGDRGLTEAFF. The DNA of the CDR3 is TGTGCCAGCAGCTTGGGGGACAGGGGGCTAACTGAAGCTTTCTTT.